The 29 T cell receptor beta chains below come from one sample, sequenced in a study of blood T cell repertoires in COVID-19 (dated by TCRdb to about 2020). The library was made by the immunoSEQ multiplex PCR assay. Entries here come from immuneACCESS through TCRdb and include only in-frame sequences with V and J called. Some clones fail to appear in such tables; in the studies checked, an unresolved V gene covers under half of the shortfall, and the cause of the remainder is unknown. In this sample the table shows 30,000 to 40,000 clones, about 85% of which occur a single time. 1.5% to 2% of the sample comes from the top ten. Sequencing input: peripheral blood. Source of these receptors: a man aged 55 to 69 with COVID-19, enrolled during active disease.

This chain links TRBV30 with TRBJ1-1; D might be TRBD1 (5 bases). The CDR3 runs to 14 residues. CDR1 and CDR2 (germline): GTSNPN, SVGIG (reference sequence). With 3 bases removed from V and 0 bases from J, the gap between germline ends came to 11 bases. DNA for the CDR3: TGTGCCTGGAGAAGGGAGGGGTTGAACACTGAAGCTTTCTTT. As protein: CAWRREGLNTEAFF.

The chain employs TRBV7-8 and TRBJ1-6; perhaps TRBD1 as D (5 bases). The CDR3 contains 19 residues. V lost 1 base and J lost 0, with 16 bases in between. Germline V gene data show CDR1 as SGHVS and CDR2 as FQNEAQ. This CDR3 reads CASSLVYAQGNSYNSPLHF. The CDR3 bases are TGTGCCAGCAGCTTAGTATATGCCCAGGGCAACTCCTATAATTCACCCCTCCACTTT.

V is TRBV2 and J is TRBJ2-5; the match to TRBD1 covers 9 bases. This CDR3 has 16 amino acids. With V trimmed by 7 bases and J by 1 base, 10 bases remained unmatched. Germline V gene sequence: CDR1 SNHLY, CDR2 FYNNEI. This CDR3 is CASIRFGTGSQETQYF. Written as DNA, the CDR3 is TGTGCCAGCATCCGATTCGGGACAGGGAGCCAAGAGACCCAGTACTTC.

V gene TRBV29-1 combines with J gene TRBJ1-1; D ambiguous. This CDR3 is built from 11 residues. The germline V gene encodes CDR1 SQVTM and CDR2 ANQGSEA. The V and J ends lost 6 bases and 8 bases respectively, with 13 bases between them. The CDR3, as DNA: TGCAGCGTCGAAAAAGGGAGAGAAGCTTTCTTT. The encoded protein is CSVEKGREAFF.

Here the CDR3 DNA reads TGTGCCAGTATTGGACTTGGAAACACCATATATTTT. This gives the protein CASIGLGNTIYF. The chain has TRBV19 and TRBJ1-3; D call uncertain. The germline V and J ends were trimmed by 7 bases and 3 bases, with 7 bases remaining between them. Germline V gene lookup returns CDR1 LNHDA and CDR2 SQIVND (reference sequence). The CDR3 totals 12 residues.

This chain connects TRBV30 to TRBJ1-3, with D hard to call. This CDR3 spans 14 amino acids. Germline CDR1 reads GTSNPN; CDR2 reads SVGIG (reference sequence). The V end was cut by 1 base, the J end by 1 base, with 8 bases between. CDR3 in DNA: TGTGCCTGGAGTGCTCACTATTCTGGAAACACCATATATTTT. As protein: CAWSAHYSGNTIYF.

The gene calls are TRBV14 and TRBJ1-2, with TRBD1 as a possible D gene (6 bases). V shed 1 base and J shed 8 bases, with 17 bases lying between them. The CDR3 runs 15 residues. Germline V gives CDR1 SGHDN, CDR2 FVKESK. The CDR3 loop reads CASSQAQGVGGGYTF. The CDR3 DNA follows: TGTGCCAGCAGCCAAGCACAGGGAGTTGGTGGAGGCTACACCTTC. Together with reference TRBV14 and TRBJ1-2, the CDR3 gives the full variable domain: EAGVTQFPSHSVIEKGQTVTLRCDPISGHDNLYWYRRVMGKEIKFLLHFVKESKQDESGMPNNRFLAERTGGTYSTLKVQPAELEDSGVYFCASSQAQGVGGGYTFGSGTRLTVV.

The rearrangement joins TRBV10-3 to TRBJ1-5, with unresolved D. The CDR3 has 14 amino acids. The V end lost 4 bases, the J end lost 0 bases, and 7 bases lay between the germline ends. CDR1 is ENHRY, CDR2 SYGVKD, per germline. The CDR3, as DNA: TGTGCCATCAGTGCCCAGATTAGCAATCAGCCCCAGCATTTT. It yields the protein CAISAQISNQPQHF.

This clone has a handful of counts. The J gene is TRBJ2-7, the V gene TRBV5-4, with 9 bases identical to TRBD1. The germline V gene has CDR1 SGHNT and CDR2 YYREEE (reference sequence). The CDR3 contains 15 residues. V dropped 4 bases and J dropped 9; count of bases not matched to a gene: 14. CDR3 amino acids: CASSESGTGKFGQYF. The DNA for the CDR3 is TGTGCCAGCAGCGAATCCGGGACAGGGAAGTTCGGGCAGTACTTC. Full variable domain (missing parts from reference TRBV5-4 and TRBJ2-7): ETGVTQSPTHLIKTRGQQVTLRCSSQSGHNTVSWYQQALGQGPQFIFQYYREEENGRGNFPPRFSGLQFPNYSSELNVNALELDDSALYLCASSESGTGKFGQYFGPGTRLTVT.

This clone was seen a handful of times. The gene calls are TRBV5-1 and TRBJ2-5, with D unclear. This CDR3 contains 13 residues. Deletions cut 0 bases from V and 2 bases from J, with 5 bases between. CDR1 and CDR2 (germline): SGHRS, YFSETQ. CDR3: CASSLDLQETQYF. The CDR3, as DNA: TGCGCCAGCAGCTTGGATTTACAAGAGACCCAGTACTTC.

This clone has only one observation. The CDR3 region has the DNA TGTGCCAGTAGGACAGGGAAAGCTAACTATGGCTACACCTTC. It yields the protein CASRTGKANYGYTF. The genes are TRBV2 and TRBJ1-2, with 8 bases that match TRBD1. Trimming removed 9 bases from V and 0 bases from J; junction bases left unmatched: 6. The germline CDR1 and CDR2 sequences are SNHLY and FYNNEI. The CDR3 totals 14 residues.

This clone was counted between two and nine times. The CDR3 DNA reads as TGTGCCAGCAGTGACAGCCTACTCAACCCAAAACTGTTTTTT. It specifies CASSDSLLNPKLFF. The V call is TRBV3-1 (or the pseudogene TRBV3-2), the J call TRBJ1-4; TRBD1 might be the D (5 bases). The CDR3 spans 14 residues. Germline CDR1 and CDR2: LGHDT and YNNKEL (reference sequence). Trimming pared 6 bases from V and 10 bases from J, leaving 18 bases between.

This sequence joins TRBV7-2 and TRBJ2-3, with a possible D match to TRBD1 (6 bases). Per the germline V gene, CDR1 is SGHTA and CDR2 is FQGNSA. The CDR3 is 16 residues long. Trimming took off 2 bases at V and 1 base at J, with 13 bases between the two ends. The CDR3 DNA follows: TGTGCCAGCAGCTTAAGAAGGGGGATTGGCACAGATACGCAGTATTTT. Translated: CASSLRRGIGTDTQYF.

This chain links TRBV6-2 or TRBV6-3 with TRBJ2-7, with 16 bases that match TRBD2. Germline CDR1 MNHEY, CDR2 SVGEGT. This CDR3 is 15 amino acids long. V shed 6 bases, J shed 7 bases, and the junction held 6 bases outside the gene matches. CDR3 loop: CASSRGLAGGLEQYF. The CDR3 DNA reads as TGTGCCAGCAGCCGGGGACTAGCGGGAGGGCTGGAGCAGTACTTC.

This clone has more than one count but fewer than ten. The rearrangement links TRBV6-1 to TRBJ1-6; TRBD1 might be the D (5 bases). Germline V gene sequence: CDR1 MNHNS, CDR2 SASEGT. With 1 base removed from V and 13 bases from J, the gap between germline ends came to 17 bases. This CDR3 comprises 15 residues. The CDR3 loop reads CASSEGGGRPSPLHF. The CDR3 DNA sequence: TGTGCCAGCAGTGAAGGGGGGGGTCGTCCCTCCCCCCTCCACTTT.

The V and J genes are TRBV5-5 and TRBJ1-2, with D possibly TRBD1 on 5 matching bases. CDR1 and CDR2 from the germline V gene are SGHKS and YYEKEE (reference sequence). The CDR3 loop spans 15 amino acids. Between the trimmed V and J ends, which lost 0 bases and 4 bases, there was a span of 13 bases. The CDR3 loop is CASSLDGRETYGYTF. CDR3 nucleotides: TGTGCCAGCAGCTTGGATGGCAGGGAAACCTATGGCTACACCTTC. Based on the CDR3 plus reference TRBV5-5 and TRBJ1-2, the full variable domain is DAGVTQSPTHLIKTRGQQVTLRCSPISGHKSVSWYQQVLGQGPQFIFQYYEKEERGRGNFPDRFSARQFPNYSSELNVNALLLGDSALYLCASSLDGRETYGYTFGSGTRLTVV.

The chain joins TRBV6-6 to TRBJ2-2; TRBD2 aligns across 7 bases. The CDR3 length is 15 residues. CDR1 is MNHNY, CDR2 SVGAGI, per germline (reference sequence). With 4 bases clipped from V and 4 bases from J, the junction kept 6 bases outside the gene matches. This CDR3 is CASSSRTRSTGELFF. CDR3 DNA sequence: TGTGCCAGCAGTTCTAGGACTAGGAGCACCGGGGAGCTGTTTTTT.

The gene calls are TRBV18 and TRBJ1-2, with a tentative D call TRBD1 (6 bases). CDR1 is KGHSH and CDR2 is LQKENI in the germline V gene. The CDR3 has 15 residues. V lost 3 bases, J lost 5 bases, and 16 bases lay in between. CDR3 sequence (DNA): TGTGCCAGCTCACCCGGTTATCAGGGGAGATATGGCTACACCTTC. Translation: CASSPGYQGRYGYTF. Full variable domain (outside the CDR3, taken from reference TRBV18 and TRBJ1-2): NAGVMQNPRHLVRRRGQEARLRCSPMKGHSHVYWYRQLPEEGLKFMVYLQKENIIDESGMPKERFSAEFPKEGPSILRIQQVVRGDSAAYFCASSPGYQGRYGYTFGSGTRLTVV.

As concerns this clone: Other DNA sequences from this sample encode an identical CDR3 as well. CDR3 bases: TGCAGCGTTGCAGGGAATAGCAATCAGCCCCAGCATTTT. This encodes CSVAGNSNQPQHF. V usage is TRBV29-1 and J usage is TRBJ1-5, with D tentatively TRBD1 (5 bases). The CDR3 sequence is 13 residues long. V was shortened by 4 bases and J by 0 bases, with 7 bases between the two germline ends. The V gene's germline CDR1 is SQVTM and CDR2 ANQGSEA.

This chain joins TRBV18 and TRBJ1-4, with D uncertain. The CDR3 is 15 residues long. CDR1 and CDR2 from the germline V gene are KGHSH and LQKENI. Trimming cost V 3 bases and J 2 bases, with 10 bases left between them. For the CDR3, the DNA is TGTGCCAGCTCACCCGACCTACAGACTAATGAAAAACTGTTTTTT. Its protein is CASSPDLQTNEKLFF.

CDR3 nucleotides: TGTGCCAGCAGCCACAGCTACAGGGGTCGCAATCAGCCCCAGCATTTT. This encodes CASSHSYRGRNQPQHF. The chain carries TRBV7-9 and TRBJ1-5; 7 bases agree with TRBD1. Germline loops: CDR1 SEHNR, CDR2 FQNEAQ (reference sequence). V was pared by 5 bases and J by 2 bases, with 9 bases of the junction left unmatched. This CDR3 contains 16 residues. Full variable domain (rest looked up from reference TRBV7-9 and TRBJ1-5): DTGVSQNPRHKITKRGQNVTFRCDPISEHNRLYWYRQTLGQGPEFLTYFQNEAQLEKSRLLSDRFSAERPKGSFSTLEIQRTEQGDSAMYLCASSHSYRGRNQPQHFGDGTRLSIL.

This rearrangement joins TRBV6-2 or TRBV6-3 to TRBJ1-5, with 10 bases identical to TRBD1. The ends lost 5 bases at V and 0 bases at J; junction bases unmatched: 10. The CDR3 sequence is 18 residues long. CDR1 is MNHEY and CDR2 is SVGEGT in the germline V gene. In DNA form, the CDR3 reads TGTGCCAGCAGTCTTGGACAGGGGGGCTTTAGTAGCAATCAGCCCCAGCATTTT. Protein sequence: CASSLGQGGFSSNQPQHF.

The J gene is TRBJ1-1, the V gene TRBV4-1, with D possibly TRBD1 on 6 matching bases. V lost 3 bases to trimming and J lost 11 bases, with 13 bases between them. The V gene's germline CDR1 is MGHRA and CDR2 YSYEKL. The CDR3 length is 12 residues. The CDR3 DNA reads as TGCGCCAGCAGCCACTCGACAGGTGGGGCTTTCTTT. Protein sequence: CASSHSTGGAFF.

V gene TRBV30 combines with J gene TRBJ1-1, with D unclear. CDR1 GTSNPN and CDR2 SVGIG come from the germline V gene (reference sequence). With 0 bases removed from V and 2 bases from J, the gap between germline ends came to 10 bases. The CDR3 consists of 14 residues. The chain's CDR3 is CAWSVEGTNTEAFF. CDR3 nucleotides: TGTGCCTGGAGTGTAGAGGGCACAAACACTGAAGCTTTCTTT.

J is TRBJ2-1 and V is TRBV7-3; D uncertain. The CDR3 contains 12 residues. The V and J ends lost 1 base and 9 bases respectively, with 7 bases between them. Germline CDR1 SGHTA, CDR2 FQGTGA. CDR3: CASSLIGAEQFF. The CDR3 bases are TGTGCCAGCAGCTTAATTGGAGCTGAGCAGTTCTTC.

The V call is TRBV30, the J call TRBJ1-5; D is perhaps TRBD1 (5 bases). Germline V gene data show CDR1 as GTSNPN and CDR2 as SVGIG (reference sequence). V was shortened by 1 base and J by 6 bases, with 19 bases between the two germline ends. This CDR3 is 16 amino acids long. The CDR3 DNA sequence: TGTGCCTGGAGTGGAATGGGGGGGACCTCGGGTCAGCCCCAGCATTTT. This encodes CAWSGMGGTSGQPQHF.

There are a few counts of this clone. The chain carries TRBV7-9 and TRBJ1-2; 7 bases match TRBD1. From germline, CDR1 is SEHNR and CDR2 FQNEAQ (reference sequence). This CDR3 is 14 amino acids long. Losses at the gene ends were 7 bases for V and 6 bases for J; bases not matched to a gene: 11. Written as DNA, the CDR3 is TGTGCCAGCACGTCCGGCCAGGGGGTACATGGCTACACCTTC. Its translation: CASTSGQGVHGYTF. Based on the CDR3 plus reference TRBV7-9 and TRBJ1-2, the full variable domain is DTGVSQNPRHKITKRGQNVTFRCDPISEHNRLYWYRQTLGQGPEFLTYFQNEAQLEKSRLLSDRFSAERPKGSFSTLEIQRTEQGDSAMYLCASTSGQGVHGYTFGSGTRLTVV.

The chain carries TRBV6-5 and TRBJ1-5; 7 bases agree with TRBD1. Germline-derived CDR1 and CDR2 are MNHEY and SVGAGI. The CDR3 is 15 residues long. Trimming at V came to 4 bases and at J to 1 base, leaving 4 bases not matched to a gene. The CDR3: CASSSDRPSNQPQHF. The CDR3 nucleotides are TGTGCCAGCAGTTCGGACAGGCCCAGCAATCAGCCCCAGCATTTT.

The chain has TRBV23-1 and TRBJ2-7, with a tentative D call TRBD1 (7 bases). TRBV23-1 is labeled an ORF, and its function is uncertain. CDR3 length equals 14 residues. The V end was cut by 6 bases, the J end by 3 bases, with 15 bases between. CDR3 sequence (DNA): TGCGCCAGCAGCCGGGCGGGACAGATCTACGAGCAGTACTTC. Encoded protein: CASSRAGQIYEQYF.